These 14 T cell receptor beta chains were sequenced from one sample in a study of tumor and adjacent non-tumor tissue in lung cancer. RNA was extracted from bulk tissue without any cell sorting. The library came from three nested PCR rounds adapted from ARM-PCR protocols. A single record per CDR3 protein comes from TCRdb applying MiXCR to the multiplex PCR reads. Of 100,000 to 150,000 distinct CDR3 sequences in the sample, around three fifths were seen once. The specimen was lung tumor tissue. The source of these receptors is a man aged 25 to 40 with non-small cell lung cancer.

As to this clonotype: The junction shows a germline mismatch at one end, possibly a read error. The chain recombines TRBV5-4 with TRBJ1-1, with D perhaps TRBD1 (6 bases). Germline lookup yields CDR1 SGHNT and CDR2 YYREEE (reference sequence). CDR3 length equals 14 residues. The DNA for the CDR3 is TGTGCCAGCGGACAAGAGAAACAGGGCGCTGAAACTTTCTTT. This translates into CASGQEKQGAETFF. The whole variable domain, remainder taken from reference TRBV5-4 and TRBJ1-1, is ETGVTQSPTHLIKTRGQQVTLRCSSQSGHNTVSWYQQALGQGPQFIFQYYREEENGRGNFPPRFSGLQFPNYSSELNVNALELDDSALYLCASGQEKQGAETFFGQGTRLTVV.

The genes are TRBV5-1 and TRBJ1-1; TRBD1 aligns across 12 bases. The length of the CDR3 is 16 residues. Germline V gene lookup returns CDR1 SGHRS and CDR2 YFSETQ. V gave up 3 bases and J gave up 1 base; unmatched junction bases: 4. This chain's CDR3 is CASSWGTGGRNTEAFF. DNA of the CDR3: TGCGCCAGCAGCTGGGGGACAGGGGGCCGGAACACTGAAGCTTTCTTT.

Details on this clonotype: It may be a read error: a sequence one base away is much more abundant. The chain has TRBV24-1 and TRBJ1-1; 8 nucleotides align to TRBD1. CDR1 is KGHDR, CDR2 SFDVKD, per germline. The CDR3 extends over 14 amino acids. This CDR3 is CATSGRTGNTESFF. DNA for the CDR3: TGTGCCACCAGTGGACGGACAGGGAACACTGAATCTTTCTTT.

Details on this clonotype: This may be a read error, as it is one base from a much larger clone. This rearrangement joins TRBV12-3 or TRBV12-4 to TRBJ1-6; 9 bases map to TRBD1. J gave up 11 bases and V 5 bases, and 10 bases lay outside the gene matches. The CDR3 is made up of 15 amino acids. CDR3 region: CASSRRGTGLAPLHF. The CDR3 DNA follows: TGTGCCAGCAGTCGCCGCGGGACAGGGCTTGCACCCCTCCACTTT.

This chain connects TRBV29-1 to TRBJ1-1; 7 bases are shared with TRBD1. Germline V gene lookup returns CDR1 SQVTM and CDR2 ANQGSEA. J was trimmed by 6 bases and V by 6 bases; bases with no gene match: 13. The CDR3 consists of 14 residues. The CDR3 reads CSVWGQWRTAEAFF. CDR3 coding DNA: TGCAGCGTCTGGGGACAGTGGAGGACGGCTGAAGCTTTCTTT. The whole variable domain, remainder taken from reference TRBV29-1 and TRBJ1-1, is SAVISQKPSRDICQRGTSLTIQCQVDSQVTMMFWYRQQPGQSLTLIATANQGSEATYESGFVIDKFPISRPNLTFSTLTVSNMSPEDSSIYLCSVWGQWRTAEAFFGQGTRLTVV.

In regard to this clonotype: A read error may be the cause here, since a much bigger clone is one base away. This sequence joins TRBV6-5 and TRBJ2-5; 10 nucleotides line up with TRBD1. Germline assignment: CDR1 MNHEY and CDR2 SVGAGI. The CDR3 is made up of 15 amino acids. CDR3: CASSYVTGGRETRYF. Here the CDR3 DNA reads TGTGCCAGCAGTTACGTGACAGGGGGCCGAGAGACCCGGTACTTC.

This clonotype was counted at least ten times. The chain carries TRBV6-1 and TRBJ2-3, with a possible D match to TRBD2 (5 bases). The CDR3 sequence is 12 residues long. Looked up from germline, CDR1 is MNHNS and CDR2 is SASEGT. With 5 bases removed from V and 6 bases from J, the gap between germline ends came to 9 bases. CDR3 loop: CASSRRGDTQYF. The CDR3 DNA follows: TGTGCCAGCAGTCGGCGAGGGGATACGCAGTATTTT.

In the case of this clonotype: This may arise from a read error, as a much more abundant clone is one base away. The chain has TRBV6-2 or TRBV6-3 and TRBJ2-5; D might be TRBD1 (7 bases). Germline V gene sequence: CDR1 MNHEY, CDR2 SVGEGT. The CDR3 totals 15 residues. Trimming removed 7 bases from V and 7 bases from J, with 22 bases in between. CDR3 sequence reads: CASISGQGGSVTQYF. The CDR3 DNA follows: TGTGCCAGCATCTCCGGGCAGGGGGGTTCCGTGACCCAGTACTTC.

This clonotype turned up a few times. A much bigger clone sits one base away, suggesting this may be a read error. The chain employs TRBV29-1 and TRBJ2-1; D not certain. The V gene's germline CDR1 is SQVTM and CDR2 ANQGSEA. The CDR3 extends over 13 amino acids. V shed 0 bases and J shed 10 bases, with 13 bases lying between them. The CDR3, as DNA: TGCAGCGTTGAAGATTGGAGCTGTGGGGAGCAGTTCTTC. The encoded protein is CSVEDWSCGEQFF.

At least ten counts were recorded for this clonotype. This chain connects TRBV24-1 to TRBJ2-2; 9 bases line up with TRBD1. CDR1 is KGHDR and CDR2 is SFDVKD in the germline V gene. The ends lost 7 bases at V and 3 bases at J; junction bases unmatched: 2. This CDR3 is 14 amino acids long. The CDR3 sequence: CATRQGAHTGELFF. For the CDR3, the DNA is TGTGCCACCAGACAGGGGGCGCACACCGGGGAGCTGTTTTTT.

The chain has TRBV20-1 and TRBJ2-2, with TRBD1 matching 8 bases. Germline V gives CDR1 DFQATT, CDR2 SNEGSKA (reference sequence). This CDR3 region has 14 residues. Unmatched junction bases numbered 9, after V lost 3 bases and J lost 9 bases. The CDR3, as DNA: TGCAGTGCTAGCCGGGACAGGAACATCTGGGAGCTGTTTTTT. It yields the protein CSASRDRNIWELFF.

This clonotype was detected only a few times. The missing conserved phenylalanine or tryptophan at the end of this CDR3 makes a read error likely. The chain's CDR3 is CASSQVQASGSSYEQYL. CDR3 nucleotide sequence: TGTGCCAGCAGCCAAGTACAAGCTAGCGGGAGCTCCTACGAGCAGTACCTC. The genes are TRBV4-2 and TRBJ2-7, with TRBD2 matching 10 bases. Germline V gene sequence: CDR1 LGHNA, CDR2 YNFKEQ. V lost 1 base, J lost 0 bases, and 6 bases stayed unmatched. This CDR3 contains 17 residues.

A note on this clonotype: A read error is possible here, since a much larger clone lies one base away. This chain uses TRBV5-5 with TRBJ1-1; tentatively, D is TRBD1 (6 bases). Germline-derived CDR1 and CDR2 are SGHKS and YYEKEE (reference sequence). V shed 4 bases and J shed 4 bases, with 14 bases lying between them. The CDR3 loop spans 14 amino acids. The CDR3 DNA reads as TGTGCCAGCAGCCTGGGACATCTGACCACTGAAGCTTTCTTT. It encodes CASSLGHLTTEAFF. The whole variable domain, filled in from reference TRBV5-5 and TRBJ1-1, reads DAGVTQSPTHLIKTRGQQVTLRCSPISGHKSVSWYQQVLGQGPQFIFQYYEKEERGRGNFPDRFSARQFPNYSSELNVNALLLGDSALYLCASSLGHLTTEAFFGQGTRLTVV.

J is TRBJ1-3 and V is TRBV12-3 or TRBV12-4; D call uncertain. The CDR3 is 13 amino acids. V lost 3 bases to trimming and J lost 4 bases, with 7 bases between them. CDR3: CASSLNSGNTIYF. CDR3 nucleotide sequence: TGTGCCAGCAGTTTGAACAGCGGAAACACCATATATTTT.